Listed below are T cell receptor beta chains from one sample, sequenced in a study of control samples from healthy donors and cancer patients. The repertoire was sequenced with immunoSEQ multiplex PCR; TCRdb's copy has only in-frame clones and lacks some. The table records tens of thousands of clones, less than 90% of them present only once. Sequencing input: blood. All receptors come from an older woman in good health. CDR3s include the opening cysteine and the closing phenylalanine or tryptophan. A D gene is named only where the DNA matches it firmly. Size values are once, few and many counts, or a class for expanded clones, and some rows have none.

size	J	V	D	CDR3	DNA
once	TRBJ1-1	TRBV5-4	.	CASSLGGRANTEAFF	TGTGCCAGCAGCTTGGGGGGCAGAGCTAACACTGAAGCTTTCTTT
.	TRBJ1-2	TRBV6-6	.	CASSYQEDYGYTF	TGTGCCAGCAGTTACCAGGAGGACTATGGCTACACCTTC
.	TRBJ2-7	TRBV5-1	TRBD2	CASSLAVGGSSDEQYF	TGCGCCAGCAGCTTGGCCGTCGGGGGGAGTAGTGACGAGCAGTACTTC
once	TRBJ2-3	TRBV9	.	CASSREADTQYF	TGTGCCAGTTCCAGGGAGGCAGATACGCAGTATTTT
.	TRBJ2-3	TRBV11-3	.	CASSFRGGTQYF	TGTGCCAGCAGCTTCAGGGGGGGTACGCAGTATTTT
.	TRBJ2-3	TRBV7-7	.	CASSQQGAVPDTQYF	TGTGCTAGCAGCCAGCAGGGTGCGGTTCCAGATACGCAGTATTTT
.	TRBJ1-2	TRBV19	TRBD1	CASSIFIRGQAGYTF	TGTGCCAGTAGTATCTTCATCAGGGGGCAAGCGGGCTACACCTTC
.	TRBJ1-1	TRBV19	.	CASSIGKGLETEAFF	TGTGCCAGTAGTATAGGTAAGGGGTTGGAGACTGAAGCTTTCTTT
.	TRBJ1-4	TRBV5-4	TRBD1	CASSPDRGLILDNEKLFF	TGTGCCAGCAGCCCAGACAGGGGATTGATTCTTGATAATGAAAAACTGTTTTTT
.	TRBJ2-7	TRBV5-4	TRBD1	CASSQDRAYEQYF	TGTGCCAGCAGCCAGGACAGGGCCTACGAGCAGTACTTC
.	TRBJ1-1	TRBV10-2	.	CASSSVNTEAFF	TGCGCCAGCAGCTCAGTCAACACTGAAGCTTTCTTT
.	TRBJ1-1	TRBV3-1/TRBV3-2	.	CASSQGGQYTEAFF	TGTGCCAGCAGCCAGGGCGGACAGTACACTGAAGCTTTCTTT
.	TRBJ2-1	TRBV6-2/TRBV6-3	TRBD2	CASSYLAGGPRNEQFF	TGTGCCAGCAGTTACCTAGCGGGGGGGCCACGCAATGAGCAGTTCTTC
.	TRBJ2-1	TRBV14	TRBD2	CASSAGTSVYNEQFF	TGTGCCAGCAGCGCCGGGACTAGCGTTTACAATGAGCAGTTCTTC
.	TRBJ1-1	TRBV28	.	CASSFSSEAFF	TGTGCCAGCAGTTTTTCCTCTGAAGCTTTCTTT
.	TRBJ1-2	TRBV9	.	CASSAPQGYNGYTF	TGTGCCAGCAGCGCCCCTCAGGGGTATAATGGCTACACCTTC
.	TRBJ2-2	TRBV6-5	.	CASSRYAGELFF	TGTGCCAGCAGTCGGTATGCCGGGGAGCTGTTTTTT
.	TRBJ2-3	TRBV6-5	.	CASSYSSTDTQYF	TGTGCCAGCAGTTACTCGAGCACAGATACGCAGTATTTT
few	TRBJ2-7	TRBV12-3/TRBV12-4	.	CASSFSHSYEQYF	TGTGCCAGCAGTTTTTCCCACTCCTACGAGCAGTACTTC
.	TRBJ2-1	TRBV7-2	.	CASSPSWGPNEQFF	TGTGCCAGCAGCCCCTCCTGGGGGCCCAATGAGCAGTTCTTC
.	TRBJ2-5	TRBV7-7	.	CASSALQETQYF	TGTGCTAGCAGCGCCTTACAAGAGACCCAGTACTTC
few	TRBJ2-5	TRBV3-1/TRBV3-2	.	CASSPGRGGTQYF	TGTGCCAGCAGTCCAGGGAGAGGGGGGACCCAGTACTTC
.	TRBJ1-6	TRBV15	.	CATSRVGTGNSPLHF	TGTGCCACCAGCAGAGTGGGGACGGGGAATTCACCCCTCCACTTT
.	TRBJ1-4	TRBV15	TRBD1	CATSIPGRADQGELFF	TGTGCCACCAGCATACCCGGGAGGGCGGACCAGGGGGAACTGTTTTTT
.	TRBJ1-5	TRBV27	.	CASSFLGGSNQPQHF	TGTGCCAGCAGTTTTCTCGGAGGTAGCAATCAGCCCCAGCATTTT
.	TRBJ1-2	TRBV7-2	.	CASSLEGEGGYTF	TGTGCCAGCAGCTTAGAGGGAGAGGGTGGCTACACCTTC
.	TRBJ1-2	TRBV29-1	.	CSVEERLPNYGYTF	TGCAGCGTTGAGGAGAGGCTACCTAACTATGGCTACACCTTC
.	TRBJ2-1	TRBV7-9	.	CASSQNRRLSSYNEQFF	TGTGCCAGCAGCCAGAACAGGAGGCTTAGCTCCTACAATGAGCAGTTCTTC
.	TRBJ1-1	TRBV19	.	CASSTRAIAGTEAFF	TGTGCCAGTAGTACTCGGGCCATTGCGGGGACTGAAGCTTTCTTT
.	TRBJ1-6	TRBV7-2	.	CASSLVPGNGNSPLHF	TGTGCCAGCAGCTTAGTTCCAGGGAATGGTAATTCACCCCTCCACTTT